The sequence of this T cell receptor beta chain was determined in a study of blood T cell repertoires in COVID-19. Looking at the study overall: COVID-19 samples from acute and convalescent phases originated in the United States, Italy and Spain.

With 4 bases clipped from V and 5 bases from J, the junction kept 13 bases outside the gene matches. CDR1 MGHDK and CDR2 SYGVNS come from the germline V gene. This CDR3 has 16 amino acids. As handled by the study authors: For nucleated cells, counts were estimated from reference gene primer amplification. Clones were sequenced by immunoSEQ multiplex PCR, and TCRdb holds only the in-frame ones, with some missing. The DNA was the basis for D and trimming; V, J and clone size are from that table. The sample yields about 200,000 clones, 86% seen once. The age range of participants was about 18 to 89 years, with residence in approximately 25 US areas. Categorization into cohorts depended on clinical history that participants reported.

Source material: PBMCs or T cells enriched from blood (not recorded which). This sequence joins TRBV25-1 and TRBJ2-7; the match to TRBD2 covers 8 bases. The TCR sequence derives from a man aged 40-49 years with acute COVID-19. The CDR3 DNA reads TGTGCCAGCAGTGGGCCTCTTCCGGGACTAGGAAACGAGCAGTACTTC. It specifies CASSGPLPGLGNEQYF.